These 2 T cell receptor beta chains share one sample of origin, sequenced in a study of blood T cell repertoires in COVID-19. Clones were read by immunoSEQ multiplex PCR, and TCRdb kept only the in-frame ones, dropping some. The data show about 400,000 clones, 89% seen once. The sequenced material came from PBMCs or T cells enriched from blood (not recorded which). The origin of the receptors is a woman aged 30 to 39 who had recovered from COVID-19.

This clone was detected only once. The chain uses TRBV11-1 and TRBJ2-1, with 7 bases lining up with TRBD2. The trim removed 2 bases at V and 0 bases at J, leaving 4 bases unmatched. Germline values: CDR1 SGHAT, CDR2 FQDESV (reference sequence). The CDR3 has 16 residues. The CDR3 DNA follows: TGTGCCAGCAGCTTATTGGGACTACTCTCCTACAATGAGCAGTTCTTC. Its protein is CASSLLGLLSYNEQFF.

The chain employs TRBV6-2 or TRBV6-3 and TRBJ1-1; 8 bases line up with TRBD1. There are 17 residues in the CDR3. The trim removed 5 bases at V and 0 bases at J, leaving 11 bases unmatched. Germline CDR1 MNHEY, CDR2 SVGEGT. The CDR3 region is CASSGRTGLRMNTEAFF. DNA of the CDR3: TGTGCCAGCAGTGGCCGGACAGGGTTAAGGATGAACACTGAAGCTTTCTTT.